Listed below are T cell receptor beta chains from one sample, sequenced in a study of T cells after yellow fever vaccination. Each CDR3 protein gets one entry after TCRdb re-called the 5' RACE reads with MiXCR. The repertoire consists of approximately 580,000 distinct CDR3 sequences, with 17% occurring once and the leading ten covering about 18%. The source material was PBMCs, sampled 4 to 6 days after the first yellow fever vaccination. The receptors derive from a man aged 18 to 30 who received the YFV17D yellow fever vaccine. CDR3s include the opening cysteine and the closing phenylalanine or tryptophan. The D gene is left open where the match is weak. Rows may omit the clone size; those that give it use once, few, many or a size class.

v_gene,d_gene,j_gene,abundance,CDR3aa,CDR3nt
TRBV7-6,NA,TRBJ2-3,NA,CASSLRGSRTDTQYF,TGTGCCAGCAGCCTCCGAGGGTCGCGCACAGATACGCAGTATTTT
TRBV6-1,TRBD1,TRBJ2-2,few,CASSKGQGNTGELFF,TGTGCCAGCAGTAAGGGACAGGGAAACACCGGGGAGCTGTTTTTT
TRBV7-9,NA,TRBJ2-3,many,CASSSIVDTQYF,TGTGCCAGCAGCTCCATAGTAGATACGCAGTATTTT
TRBV12-3/TRBV12-4,NA,TRBJ2-2,NA,CASSLSGLNTGELFF,TGTGCCAGCAGTTTAAGCGGGTTGAACACCGGGGAGCTGTTTTTT
TRBV7-2,NA,TRBJ1-1,NA,CASSLVGVKNTEAFF,TGTGCCAGCAGCTTAGTCGGGGTAAAGAACACTGAAGCTTTCTTT
TRBV6-5,NA,TRBJ2-7,NA,CASSYLGLEIYEQYF,TGTGCCAGCAGTTACCTTGGGCTCGAAATCTACGAGCAGTACTTC
TRBV4-3,TRBD2,TRBJ2-6,few,CASSQEGGFSGANVLTF,TGCGCCAGCAGCCAAGAGGGGGGGTTTTCTGGGGCCAACGTCCTGACTTTC
TRBV7-2,TRBD1,TRBJ1-2,few,CASRQDRGGGYTF,TGTGCCAGCAGGCAAGACAGGGGAGGTGGCTACACCTTC
TRBV2,NA,TRBJ1-2,few,CASSVRVSGYGYTF,TGTGCCAGCAGTGTAAGGGTTTCGGGCTATGGCTACACCTTC
TRBV12-3/TRBV12-4,TRBD1,TRBJ2-7,few,CASRLGTDPSYEQYF,TGTGCCAGCAGGCTAGGGACAGATCCTTCCTACGAGCAGTACTTC
TRBV11-2,TRBD2,TRBJ2-5,NA,CASSLVQRGSRETQYF,TGTGCCAGCAGCTTGGTCCAGCGGGGGTCGCGGGAGACCCAGTACTTC
TRBV20-1,NA,TRBJ2-1,few,CSATPPRGTYVYNEQFF,TGCAGTGCAACGCCGCCTCGGGGAACATATGTTTACAATGAGCAGTTCTTC
TRBV5-5,NA,TRBJ2-6,NA,CASSSYGAGLGANVLTF,TGTGCCAGCAGCTCCTACGGGGCAGGTTTGGGGGCCAACGTCCTGACTTTC
TRBV5-1,NA,TRBJ2-2,NA,CASQAYGELFF,TGCGCCAGCCAAGCTTACGGGGAGCTGTTTTTT
TRBV6-2/TRBV6-3,TRBD1,TRBJ2-5,NA,CASSYWGQGLETQYF,TGTGCCAGCAGTTATTGGGGACAGGGACTAGAGACCCAGTACTTC
TRBV6-2/TRBV6-3,NA,TRBJ1-5,few,CASTTEGRSNQPQHF,TGTGCCAGCACCACGGAGGGCAGGAGCAATCAGCCCCAGCATTTT
TRBV12-3/TRBV12-4,NA,TRBJ2-5,few,CASSRARGGGSETQYF,TGTGCCAGCAGTAGGGCTAGGGGAGGGGGATCAGAGACCCAGTACTTC
TRBV6-6,NA,TRBJ2-5,few,CASRPEAETQYF,TGTGCCAGCAGACCCGAGGCGGAGACCCAGTACTTC
TRBV12-3/TRBV12-4,TRBD1,TRBJ1-1,NA,CASSPRTGGRTEAFF,TGTGCCAGCAGTCCGAGGACAGGGGGAAGGACTGAAGCTTTCTTT
TRBV5-8,TRBD1,TRBJ2-7,NA,CASSLWTGFYEQYF,TGTGCCAGCAGCCTTTGGACAGGGTTCTACGAGCAGTACTTC
TRBV6-5,TRBD1,TRBJ1-4,NA,CASSYRGGEKLFF,TGTGCCAGCAGCTACAGGGGGGGCGAAAAACTGTTTTTT
TRBV20-1,NA,TRBJ2-1,few,CSAPDLASGYNEQFF,TGCAGTGCCCCAGACCTAGCGAGCGGCTACAATGAGCAGTTCTTC
TRBV7-9,NA,TRBJ2-3,NA,CASSLSPGRTDTQYF,TGTGCCAGCAGCTTATCTCCGGGACGCACAGATACGCAGTATTTT
TRBV2,TRBD1,TRBJ2-3,NA,CASTLGGQGGTDTQYF,TGTGCCAGCACTCTTGGGGGACAGGGAGGTACAGATACGCAGTATTTT
TRBV12-3/TRBV12-4,TRBD1,TRBJ2-5,many,CASSLVRGQGQETQYF,TGTGCCAGCAGTTTAGTCAGGGGGCAGGGGCAAGAGACCCAGTACTTC